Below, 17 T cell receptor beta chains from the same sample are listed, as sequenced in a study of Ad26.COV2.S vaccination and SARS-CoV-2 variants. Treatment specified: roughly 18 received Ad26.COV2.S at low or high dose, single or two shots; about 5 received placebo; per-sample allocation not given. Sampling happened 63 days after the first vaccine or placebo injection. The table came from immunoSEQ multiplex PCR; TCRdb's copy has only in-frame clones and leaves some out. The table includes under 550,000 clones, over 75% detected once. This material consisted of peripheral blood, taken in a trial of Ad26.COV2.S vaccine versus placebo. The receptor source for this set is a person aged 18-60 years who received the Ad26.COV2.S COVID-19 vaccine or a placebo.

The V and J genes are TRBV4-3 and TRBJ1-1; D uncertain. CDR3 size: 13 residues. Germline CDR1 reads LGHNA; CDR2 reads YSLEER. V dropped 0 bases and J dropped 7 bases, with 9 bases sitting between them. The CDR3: CASSQDILREAFF. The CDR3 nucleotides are TGCGCCAGCAGCCAAGATATTTTACGTGAAGCTTTCTTT.

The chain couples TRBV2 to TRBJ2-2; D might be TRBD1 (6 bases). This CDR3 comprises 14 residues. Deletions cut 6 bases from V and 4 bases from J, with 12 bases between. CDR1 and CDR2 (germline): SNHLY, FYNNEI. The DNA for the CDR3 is TGTGCCAGCAGCGGAACAGGGACCACCGGGGAGCTGTTTTTT. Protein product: CASSGTGTTGELFF.

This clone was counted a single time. This chain's CDR3 is CASSFWGTGLEQPQHF. In DNA, the CDR3 is TGTGCCAGCAGTTTCTGGGGGACAGGGCTGGAACAGCCCCAGCATTTT. The chain couples TRBV28 to TRBJ1-5; 9 bases match TRBD1. After removal of 3 bases from V and 7 bases from J, the junction contained 10 bases not matched to a gene. This CDR3 has 16 residues. From germline, CDR1 is MDHEN and CDR2 SYDVKM.

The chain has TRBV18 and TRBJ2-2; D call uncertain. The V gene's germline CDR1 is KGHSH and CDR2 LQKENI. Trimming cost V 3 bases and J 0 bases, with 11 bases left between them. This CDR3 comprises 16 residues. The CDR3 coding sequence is TGTGCCAGCTCACCTCGATCAGGTCCGAACACCGGGGAGCTGTTTTTT. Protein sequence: CASSPRSGPNTGELFF.

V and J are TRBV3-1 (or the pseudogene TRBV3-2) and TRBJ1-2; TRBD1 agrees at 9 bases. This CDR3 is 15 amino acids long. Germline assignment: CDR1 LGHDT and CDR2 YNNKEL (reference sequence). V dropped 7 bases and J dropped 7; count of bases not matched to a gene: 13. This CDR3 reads CASTWGQGNAGGYTF. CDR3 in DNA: TGTGCCAGCACATGGGGACAGGGCAACGCGGGTGGCTACACCTTC.

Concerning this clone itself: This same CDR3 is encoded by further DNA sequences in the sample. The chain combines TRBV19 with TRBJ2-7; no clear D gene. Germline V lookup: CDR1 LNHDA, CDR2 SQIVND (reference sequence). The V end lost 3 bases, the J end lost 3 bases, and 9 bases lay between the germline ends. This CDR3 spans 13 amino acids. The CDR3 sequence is CASSIGTGYEQYF. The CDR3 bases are TGTGCCAGTAGTATCGGTACGGGCTACGAGCAGTACTTC.

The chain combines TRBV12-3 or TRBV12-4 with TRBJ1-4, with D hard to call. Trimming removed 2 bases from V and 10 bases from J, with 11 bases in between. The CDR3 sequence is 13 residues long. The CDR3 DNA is TGTGCCAGCAGTTTAATGGCCTCCCGAAAACTGTTTTTT. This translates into CASSLMASRKLFF.

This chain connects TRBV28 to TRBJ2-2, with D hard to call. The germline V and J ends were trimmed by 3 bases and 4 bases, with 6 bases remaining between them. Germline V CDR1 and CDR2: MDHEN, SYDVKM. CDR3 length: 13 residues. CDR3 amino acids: CASSFDATGELFF. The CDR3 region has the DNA TGTGCCAGCAGTTTTGACGCCACCGGGGAGCTGTTTTTT. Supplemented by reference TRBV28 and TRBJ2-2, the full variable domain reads DVKVTQSSRYLVKRTGEKVFLECVQDMDHENMFWYRQDPGLGLRLIYFSYDVKMKEKGDIPEGYSVSREKKERFSLILESASTNQTSMYLCASSFDATGELFFGEGSRLTVL.

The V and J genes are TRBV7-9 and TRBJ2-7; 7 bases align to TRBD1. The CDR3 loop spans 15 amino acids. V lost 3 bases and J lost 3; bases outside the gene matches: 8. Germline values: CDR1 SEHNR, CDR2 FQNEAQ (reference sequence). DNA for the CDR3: TGTGCCAGCAGCTTGACTGGGGCAGGGGGCTACGAGCAGTACTTC. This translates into CASSLTGAGGYEQYF.

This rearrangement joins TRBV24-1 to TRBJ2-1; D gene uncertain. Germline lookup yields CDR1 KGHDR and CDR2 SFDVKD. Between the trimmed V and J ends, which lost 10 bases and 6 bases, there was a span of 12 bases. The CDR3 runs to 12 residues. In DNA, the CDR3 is TGTGCCACATCCGACACGGTCAATGAGCAGTTCTTC. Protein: CATSDTVNEQFF.

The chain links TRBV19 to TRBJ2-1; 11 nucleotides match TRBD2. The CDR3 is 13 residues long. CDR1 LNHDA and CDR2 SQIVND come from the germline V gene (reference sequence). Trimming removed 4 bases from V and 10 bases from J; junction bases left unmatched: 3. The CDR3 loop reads CASSTLAGGEQFF. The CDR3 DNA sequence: TGTGCCAGTAGTACGCTAGCGGGAGGAGAGCAGTTCTTC.

This CDR3 is CASSVEMSNTEAFF. The CDR3 DNA reads as TGTGCCAGCAGCGTAGAGATGTCGAACACTGAAGCTTTCTTT. The chain combines TRBV9 with TRBJ1-1, with D unresolved. CDR3 length equals 14 residues. The germline V gene encodes CDR1 SGDLS and CDR2 YYNGEE. Trimming stripped 0 bases from V and 1 base from J, with 7 bases between.

Here the CDR3 reads CASSLGTEVNTEAFF. As DNA, the CDR3 is TGTGCCAGCTCATTGGGGACAGAGGTAAACACTGAAGCTTTCTTT. The V and J genes are TRBV18 and TRBJ1-1; the match to TRBD1 covers 7 bases. The V segment lost 5 bases and the J segment 2 bases; nucleotides outside the gene matches: 8. Germline CDR1 and CDR2: KGHSH and LQKENI. The CDR3 has 15 residues.

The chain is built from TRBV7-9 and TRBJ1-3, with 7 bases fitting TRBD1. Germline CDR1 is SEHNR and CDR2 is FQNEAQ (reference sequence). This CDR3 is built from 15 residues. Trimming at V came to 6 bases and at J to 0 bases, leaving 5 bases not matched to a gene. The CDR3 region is CASSPTGYSGNTIYF. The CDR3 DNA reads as TGTGCCAGCAGTCCGACAGGGTACTCTGGAAACACCATATATTTT.

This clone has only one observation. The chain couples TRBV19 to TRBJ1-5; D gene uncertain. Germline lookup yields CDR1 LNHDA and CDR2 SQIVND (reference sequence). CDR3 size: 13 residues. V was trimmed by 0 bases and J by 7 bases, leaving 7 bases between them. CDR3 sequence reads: CASSIDISQPQHF. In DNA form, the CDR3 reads TGTGCCAGTAGTATAGATATATCCCAGCCCCAGCATTTT.

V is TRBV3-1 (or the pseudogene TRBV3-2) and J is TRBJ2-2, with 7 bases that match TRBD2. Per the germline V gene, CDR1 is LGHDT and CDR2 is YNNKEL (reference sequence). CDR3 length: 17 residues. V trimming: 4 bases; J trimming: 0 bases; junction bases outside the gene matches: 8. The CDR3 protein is CASSRASGNSNTGELFF. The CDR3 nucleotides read TGTGCCAGCAGCCGTGCTAGCGGAAACTCGAACACCGGGGAGCTGTTTTTT.

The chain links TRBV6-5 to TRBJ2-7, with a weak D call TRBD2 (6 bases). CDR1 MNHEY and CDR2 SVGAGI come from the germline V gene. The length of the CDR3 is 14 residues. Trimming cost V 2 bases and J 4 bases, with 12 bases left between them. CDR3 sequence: CASSYALAPYEQYF. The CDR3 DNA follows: TGTGCCAGCAGTTACGCGCTAGCGCCGTACGAGCAGTACTTC.